The clone carrying this T cell receptor beta chain showed up many times. What it binds is unknown. This specimen comes from a study of regulatory T cells in long-lasting Graves disease. Study details: Newly diagnosed Graves' patients had taken antithyroid drugs under 3 months. Study results and caveats: Persistent disease exhibited a predilection for TRBV28, TRBJ1-2 and TRBJ2-5. Peripheral blood was the sole material, not thyroid tissue.

CDR3 length: 16 amino acids. Germline lookup yields CDR1 MNHEY and CDR2 SMNVEV (reference sequence). Between the trimmed V and J ends, which lost 5 bases and 0 bases, there was a span of 14 bases. HTBI primers from iRepertoire and Arm-PCR of CDR3 regions yielded the TCR beta libraries. TCRdb used MiXCR to reprocess the multiplex PCR reads, holding one entry per CDR3 protein. The sample lists some 500,000 distinct CDR3 sequences; roughly 13% were seen once. Sample time point: newly diagnosed GD, antithyroid drugs for less than 3 months. PBMCs provided the RNA from which the TCR library was made. Investigators report Graves' disease was diagnosed under American Thyroid Association guidelines. These data were likewise used in another study, on T cells in Graves' hyperthyroidism and ophthalmopathy.

The TCR originated in a man aged 25-40 years with Graves disease. The V gene is TRBV27, the J gene TRBJ2-1, with TRBD1 as a possible D gene (5 bases). The sample here was peripheral blood mononuclear cells (PBMCs), taken at new diagnosis, from a patient treated with antithyroid drugs. The CDR3 DNA sequence: TGTGCCAGCAGTCTAGTCCAGGGAAGCTCCTACAATGAGCAGTTCTTC. Protein: CASSLVQGSSYNEQFF.